This T cell receptor beta chain was identified during a study of cytomegalovirus exposure and HLA in healthy donors. The PCR used 60 Vbeta and 13 Jbeta primers. Method: immunoSEQ multiplex PCR; TCRdb's copy keeps in-frame clones and lacks some. The sample yields some 150,000 clones, approximately 80% seen once. The sample was PBMCs. This receptor was identified in a woman aged 18-29 years in good health and CMV-seronegative.

As DNA, the CDR3 is TGTGCCAGCAGCTTGGGGGGTGGAGGAGAGACCCAGTACTTC. Protein sequence: CASSLGGGGETQYF. The chain joins TRBV5-4 to TRBJ2-5; weak D call: TRBD2 (5 bases). The CDR3 sequence is 14 residues long. Germline V gene data show CDR1 as SGHNT and CDR2 as YYREEE (reference sequence). Trimming removed 0 bases at V and 4 bases at J, with 10 bases between.